The next 27 T cell receptor beta chains were all read from a single sample in a study of blood T cells in healthy people across ages. With a J-beta primer mix and a sample-barcoded 5' primer, a second PCR ran roughly 6 to 12 cycles. Using its own MiXCR run on the 5' RACE reads, TCRdb lists one record per CDR3 protein. The data hold around 900,000 distinct CDR3 sequences, with more than 25% observed a single time. Material for sequencing was blood. These receptors were taken from a woman older than 75 in good health.

J is TRBJ1-2 and V is TRBV7-2; a weak D match, TRBD1 (6 bases). Germline V gene lookup returns CDR1 SGHTA and CDR2 FQGNSA. The CDR3 extends over 14 amino acids. Trimming cost V 1 base and J 8 bases, with 14 bases left between them. CDR3 in DNA: TGTGCCAGCAGCTTAGGGGGGGGGGCTCTCGGCTACACCTTC. Amino acid sequence: CASSLGGGALGYTF. The whole variable domain, filled in from reference TRBV7-2 and TRBJ1-2, reads GAGVSQSPSNKVTEKGKDVELRCDPISGHTALYWYRQSLGQGLEFLIYFQGNSAPDKSGLPSDRFSAERTGGSVSTLTIQRTQQEDSAVYLCASSLGGGALGYTFGSGTRLTVV.

V and J are TRBV4-2 and TRBJ2-1; 14 bases are shared with TRBD2. Germline V gene data show CDR1 as LGHNA and CDR2 as YNFKEQ. Trimming cost V 0 bases and J 5 bases; bases outside gene matches: 9. CDR3 length equals 19 residues. The CDR3 sequence: CASSQDPRLAGGPNNEQFF. CDR3 nucleotide sequence: TGTGCCAGCAGCCAAGATCCAAGACTAGCGGGAGGGCCCAACAATGAGCAGTTCTTC.

This clonotype was recorded at least ten times. The J gene is TRBJ1-2, the V gene TRBV20-1; D gene uncertain. The CDR3 is made up of 12 amino acids. The germline V gene encodes CDR1 DFQATT and CDR2 SNEGSKA (reference sequence). Trimming removed 1 base from V and 2 bases from J, with 5 bases in between. The CDR3 here is CSARGPNYGYTF. The CDR3 nucleotides read TGCAGTGCTAGAGGGCCCAACTATGGCTACACCTTC.

This clonotype has just a few counts. V gene TRBV4-1 combines with J gene TRBJ2-5; TRBD1 or TRBD2 may be the D gene (6 bases each). CDR1 is MGHRA and CDR2 is YSYEKL in the germline V gene. This CDR3 comprises 16 residues. Trimming removed 3 bases at V and 11 bases at J, with 25 bases between. CDR3 protein: CASSHISGLPGVEQYF. The CDR3, as DNA: TGCGCCAGCAGCCACATCTCGGGACTCCCAGGGGTAGAGCAGTACTTC.

Regarding this clonotype: This may stem from a read error, because a much larger clone lies one nucleotide away. The rearrangement joins TRBV7-2 to TRBJ2-1; D is tentatively TRBD1 or TRBD2 (7 bases each). The end of the DNA fits TRBJ2-7 better, so the J call may be wrong. The CDR3 sequence is 17 residues long. In germline, CDR1 is SGHTA, CDR2 FQGNSA. CDR3 bases: TGTGCCAGCAGCTTTCAGGGGGGGTGGAGCTCCTACAATGAGCAGTACTTC. Translating it yields CASSFQGGWSSYNEQYF.

Ten or more counts support this clonotype. J is TRBJ2-3 and V is TRBV27; D not certain. The germline V gene encodes CDR1 MNHEY and CDR2 SMNVEV (reference sequence). The CDR3 has 14 residues. V gave up 4 bases and J gave up 2 bases, with 10 bases separating them. Here the CDR3 DNA reads TGTGCCAGCAGTTCTATCGACTCCACAGATACGCAGTATTTT. Its translation: CASSSIDSTDTQYF.

The genes are TRBV5-1 and TRBJ2-3; 11 nucleotides match TRBD2. With 4 bases clipped from V and 4 bases from J, the junction kept 11 bases outside the gene matches. The CDR3 length is 17 residues. Germline V CDR1 and CDR2: SGHRS, YFSETQ. The CDR3 bases are TGCGCCAGCAGCCAAGTAAAGACTAGCGGGGATCCAGATACGCAGTATTTT. Its translation: CASSQVKTSGDPDTQYF.

Comment on this clonotype: The conserved closing phenylalanine or tryptophan is absent in this CDR3, likely reflecting a read error. The CDR3 protein is CASSLFAGKETQYS. For the CDR3, the DNA is TGTGCCAGCAGTTTATTTGCTGGAAAAGAGACCCAGTACTCC. The J gene is TRBJ2-4, the V gene TRBV28, with D uncertain. The J call is uncertain, as TRBJ2-5 better fits the DNA end. The germline V gene encodes CDR1 MDHEN and CDR2 SYDVKM. The CDR3 consists of 14 residues.

In its sample, this clonotype was seen a few times. The V call is TRBV15, the J call TRBJ2-7, with 10 bases matching TRBD1. CDR1 is LNHNV and CDR2 is YYDKDF in the germline V gene (reference sequence). The trim removed 5 bases at V and 7 bases at J, leaving 8 bases unmatched. The length of the CDR3 is 14 residues. The CDR3 reads CATSGETGGVEQYF. CDR3 nucleotides: TGTGCCACCAGCGGGGAGACAGGGGGCGTTGAGCAGTACTTC.

This clonotype was counted many times. CDR3 bases: TGTGCCAGCAGCCGAGACGGGATTTCCTACGAGCAGTACTTC. As protein: CASSRDGISYEQYF. The gene calls are TRBV7-8 and TRBJ2-7; D might be TRBD2 (5 bases). The ends were cut back, 5 bases at V and 1 base at J, with 12 bases in the middle. The CDR3 totals 14 residues. CDR1 is SGHVS and CDR2 is FQNEAQ in the germline V gene.

This clonotype was counted at least ten times. V gene TRBV13 combines with J gene TRBJ1-2, with D possibly matching TRBD1 (5 bases). V lost 4 bases and J lost 0, with 12 bases in between. The CDR3 sequence is 15 residues long. From germline, CDR1 is PRHDT and CDR2 FYEKMQ (reference sequence). CDR3: CASSSQALANYGYTF. For the CDR3, the DNA is TGTGCCAGCAGCTCACAGGCCCTAGCTAACTATGGCTACACCTTC. The complete variable domain, with remaining parts taken from reference TRBV13 and TRBJ1-2, reads AAGVIQSPRHLIKEKRETATLKCYPIPRHDTVYWYQQGPGQDPQFLISFYEKMQSDKGSIPDRFSAQQFSDYHSELNMSSLELGDSALYFCASSSQALANYGYTFGSGTRLTVV.

This clonotype was recorded a few times. The chain has TRBV7-9 and TRBJ1-4; TRBD1 agrees at 7 bases. Germline V lookup: CDR1 SEHNR, CDR2 FQNEAQ (reference sequence). This CDR3 region has 14 residues. V shed 5 bases and J 8 bases; nucleotides not matched to a gene: 8. The CDR3: CASSIDREGEKLFF. The CDR3 DNA reads TGTGCCAGCAGCATAGACAGGGAAGGCGAAAAACTGTTTTTT. The variable domain in full, completed from reference TRBV7-9 and TRBJ1-4, reads DTGVSQNPRHKITKRGQNVTFRCDPISEHNRLYWYRQTLGQGPEFLTYFQNEAQLEKSRLLSDRFSAERPKGSFSTLEIQRTEQGDSAMYLCASSIDREGEKLFFGSGTQLSVL.

This clonotype was seen more than once but under ten times. This rearrangement joins TRBV7-2 to TRBJ1-1; 7 bases fit TRBD1. With 5 bases clipped from V and 10 bases from J, the junction kept 10 bases outside the gene matches. The V gene's germline CDR1 is SGHTA and CDR2 FQGNSA. There are 13 residues in the CDR3. For the CDR3, the DNA is TGTGCCAGCAGCCTCATGGGACAGCGAGGAGCTTTCTTT. Translation gives CASSLMGQRGAFF.

This clonotype was seen many times. The J gene is TRBJ2-2, the V gene TRBV27, with 9 bases identical to TRBD1. Germline V CDR1 and CDR2: MNHEY, SMNVEV (reference sequence). V was pared by 5 bases and J by 2 bases, with 6 bases of the junction left unmatched. The CDR3 covers 16 residues. Here the CDR3 DNA reads TGTGCCAGCAGTCCGTACAGGGGGCCTAACACCGGGGAGCTGTTTTTT. Amino acid sequence: CASSPYRGPNTGELFF.

In its sample, this clonotype was seen a few times. The chain uses TRBV20-1 and TRBJ1-3; 7 bases match TRBD1. V shed 5 bases and J 2 bases; nucleotides not matched to a gene: 3. Looked up from germline, CDR1 is DFQATT and CDR2 is SNEGSKA (reference sequence). This CDR3 contains 13 residues. CDR3 DNA sequence: TGCAGTGCTGGTGACAGGGCTGGAAACACCATATATTTT. This encodes CSAGDRAGNTIYF.

This clonotype was counted at least ten times. The chain couples TRBV6-2 or TRBV6-3 to TRBJ1-5; tentatively, D is TRBD1 (5 bases). CDR3 length: 14 residues. Looked up from germline, CDR1 is MNHEY and CDR2 is SVGEGT. Trimming removed 4 bases at V and 5 bases at J, with 12 bases between. The chain's CDR3 is CASSWGLRDQPQHF. The CDR3 DNA is TGTGCCAGCAGTTGGGGACTCCGCGATCAGCCCCAGCATTTT.

This clonotype was counted only a few times. The V call is TRBV5-1, the J call TRBJ1-1, with 8 bases fitting TRBD1. This CDR3 has 15 residues. CDR1 is SGHRS, CDR2 YFSETQ, per germline. V shed 3 bases and J 5 bases; nucleotides not matched to a gene: 9. CDR3 coding DNA: TGCGCCAGCAGCTACTTGACAGGGGTGGGTACTGAAGCTTTCTTT. It specifies CASSYLTGVGTEAFF.

This clonotype was recorded many times. The chain has TRBV5-1 and TRBJ2-7, with D tentatively TRBD1 (6 bases). CDR1 and CDR2 from the germline V gene are SGHRS and YFSETQ. CDR3 size: 16 residues. The V and J ends lost 0 bases and 1 base respectively, with 14 bases between them. The CDR3 DNA sequence: TGCGCCAGCAGCTTGGTAGTTACAGGGTCTTCCTACGAGCAGTACTTC. Amino acids: CASSLVVTGSSYEQYF. Supplemented by reference TRBV5-1 and TRBJ2-7, the full variable domain reads KAGVTQTPRYLIKTRGQQVTLSCSPISGHRSVSWYQQTPGQGLQFLFEYFSETQRNKGNFPGRFSGRQFSNSRSEMNVSTLELGDSALYLCASSLVVTGSSYEQYFGPGTRLTVT.

This clonotype was seen a few times. CDR3 bases: TGTGCCAGCAGTCCAGGGTCCGGGAACTATGGCTACACCTTC. It yields the protein CASSPGSGNYGYTF. The chain joins TRBV6-2 or TRBV6-3 to TRBJ1-2; tentative D call: TRBD1 (5 bases). The CDR3 contains 14 residues. Germline CDR1 MNHEY, CDR2 SVGEGT. V was clipped by 5 bases and J by 2 bases, with 12 bases between them.

The gene calls are TRBV28 and TRBJ2-2; D unclear. This CDR3 is 13 amino acids long. Germline V gene data show CDR1 as MDHEN and CDR2 as SYDVKM. The V end lost 7 bases, the J end lost 5 bases, and 11 bases lay between the germline ends. As DNA, the CDR3 is TGTGCCAGCACTGGGTTGGGTACCGGGGAGCTGTTTTTT. Translation gives CASTGLGTGELFF.

The rearrangement links TRBV7-8 to TRBJ2-7, with 9 bases fitting TRBD2. V gave up 6 bases and J gave up 7 bases; unmatched junction bases: 7. CDR1 and CDR2 (germline): SGHVS, FQNEAQ. CDR3 length: 13 residues. CDR3 in amino acids: CASRTSGSREQYF. CDR3 bases: TGTGCCAGCAGGACTAGCGGTAGTAGGGAGCAGTACTTC.

This clonotype was seen more than once but under ten times. This sequence joins TRBV11-2 and TRBJ1-5, with 8 bases matching TRBD1. The CDR3 spans 16 residues. Germline CDR1 SGHAT, CDR2 FQNNGV. V gave up 2 bases and J gave up 7 bases; unmatched junction bases: 10. CDR3 nucleotide sequence: TGTGCCAGCAGCTTACTACGGACAGGGAGGAGGCAGCCCCAGCATTTT. Its protein product is CASSLLRTGRRQPQHF.

V and J are TRBV12-3 or TRBV12-4 and TRBJ2-7, with D unresolved. V was clipped by 7 bases and J by 12 bases, with 22 bases between them. The CDR3 loop spans 13 amino acids. CDR3 amino acids: CASTVSPRETRYF. CDR3 nucleotide sequence: TGTGCCAGCACCGTATCCCCCCGTGAGACACGGTACTTC.

This clonotype was seen repeatedly, ten times or more. Compared with germline, one end of the junction differs, possibly owing to a read error. V is TRBV3-1 and J is TRBJ2-3, with D uncertain. The V gene's germline CDR1 is LGHDT and CDR2 YNNKEL (reference sequence). The CDR3 extends over 14 amino acids. The CDR3 reads CASSQVRGTDTQYF. In DNA form, the CDR3 reads TGCGCCAGCAGCCAAGTACGGGGCACAGATACGCAGTATTTT.

A note on this clonotype: A much larger clone lies one base from this, so it may be a read error. CDR3 residues: CASSFGRGGLSYNEQYF. In nucleotides, the CDR3 is TGTGCCAGCAGCTTCGGGCGGGGGGGCCTCTCCTACAATGAGCAGTACTTC. This chain links TRBV7-6 with TRBJ2-1, with TRBD2 matching over 9 bases. The J call is in doubt because the DNA end fits TRBJ2-7 better. This CDR3 has 17 residues. The V gene's germline CDR1 is SGHVS and CDR2 FNYEAQ.

The table lists this clonotype with a few counts. This may be a read error: a much more frequent sequence differs by one nucleotide. The chain combines TRBV12-3 or TRBV12-4 with TRBJ2-5; D possibly matches TRBD1 or TRBD2 (6 bases each). Deletions cut 7 bases from V and 11 bases from J, with 23 bases between. The CDR3 sequence is 14 residues long. The CDR3 reads CASTKGGFRNEQYF. As DNA, the CDR3 is TGTGCCAGCACCAAAGGGGGGTTTCGCAATGAGCAGTACTTC.

This clonotype was detected ten times or more. J is TRBJ1-1 and V is TRBV12-3 or TRBV12-4, with unresolved D. Trimming removed 6 bases at V and 0 bases at J, with 5 bases between. The CDR3 has 12 residues. CDR3 region: CASRSMNTEAFF. The CDR3 DNA is TGTGCCAGCAGGAGCATGAACACTGAAGCTTTCTTT.